Listed below are T cell receptor beta chains from one sample, sequenced in a study of metastatic and nonmetastatic thyroid tumors. TCRdb re-called the PCR reads via MiXCR. The sample carries several thousand clones, over 12% recorded once. The sample comprised blood. The receptors here all came from a female donor with papillary thyroid cancer or a benign thyroid nodule (not recorded which). Some clones in this sample may be carry-over from other donors' samples. Both conserved end residues are part of each CDR3. D genes are given only for firm matches. The size of a clone is reported for some rows only, either as once, few or many, or as a class for expanded clones.

j_gene: TRBJ1-2
abundance: medium-sized
v_gene: TRBV28
d_gene: TRBD1
CDR3aa: CASSSDRGYTF
CDR3nt: TGTGCCAGCAGCTCGGACAGGGGCTACACCTTC

j_gene: TRBJ2-7
abundance: medium-sized
v_gene: TRBV20-1
d_gene: -
CDR3aa: CSARPRAYEQYF
CDR3nt: TGCAGTGCTAGGCCTAGAGCTTACGAGCAGTACTTC

j_gene: TRBJ1-6
abundance: few
v_gene: TRBV11-2
d_gene: TRBD1
CDR3aa: CASSPSGTGSFTYNSPLHF
CDR3nt: TGTGCCAGCAGCCCCTCCGGGACAGGTAGTTTCACCTATAATTCACCCCTCCACTTT

j_gene: TRBJ1-5
abundance: medium-sized
v_gene: TRBV5-1
d_gene: -
CDR3aa: CASSLGQPNQPQHF
CDR3nt: TGCGCCAGCAGCTTGGGACAGCCCAATCAGCCCCAGCATTTT

j_gene: TRBJ1-1
abundance: medium-sized
v_gene: TRBV12-3/TRBV12-4
d_gene: -
CDR3aa: CASSFTGVRVLEAFF
CDR3nt: TGTGCCAGCAGTTTTACAGGCGTCAGGGTGCTTGAAGCTTTCTTT

j_gene: TRBJ1-2
abundance: -
v_gene: TRBV6-4
d_gene: -
CDR3aa: CASSARGRYGYTF
CDR3nt: TGTGCCAGCAGTGCCCGGGGACGGTATGGCTACACCTTC

j_gene: TRBJ2-7
abundance: few
v_gene: TRBV6-2/TRBV6-3
d_gene: -
CDR3aa: CASIRTPTGHYEQYF
CDR3nt: TGTGCCAGCATCAGAACGCCGACAGGTCACTACGAGCAGTACTTC

j_gene: TRBJ2-2
abundance: medium-sized
v_gene: TRBV12-3/TRBV12-4
d_gene: TRBD1
CDR3aa: CASRSGTGGREHTGELFF
CDR3nt: TGTGCCAGCAGATCCGGGACAGGGGGCAGAGAACACACCGGGGAGCTGTTTTTT

j_gene: TRBJ2-3
abundance: many
v_gene: TRBV5-1
d_gene: -
CDR3aa: CASSLQGGADTQYF
CDR3nt: TGCGCCAGCAGCTTGCAGGGAGGTGCGGATACGCAGTATTTT

j_gene: TRBJ1-1
abundance: -
v_gene: TRBV28
d_gene: TRBD1
CDR3aa: CASSLRGQGREAFF
CDR3nt: TGTGCCAGCAGTTTACGCGGACAGGGTCGAGAAGCTTTCTTT

j_gene: TRBJ2-7
abundance: many
v_gene: TRBV4-1
d_gene: -
CDR3aa: CASSQGPGGQYF
CDR3nt: TGCGCCAGCAGCCAGGGGCCCGGGGGGCAGTACTTC

j_gene: TRBJ2-6
abundance: few
v_gene: TRBV6-4
d_gene: -
CDR3aa: CASSSQGSGSNVLTF
CDR3nt: TGTGCCAGCAGTTCACAGGGTTCTGGGTCCAACGTCCTGACTTTT

j_gene: TRBJ1-5
abundance: medium-sized
v_gene: TRBV6-1
d_gene: TRBD1
CDR3aa: CASIWGQGGQPQHF
CDR3nt: TGTGCCAGCATCTGGGGACAGGGAGGTCAGCCCCAGCATTTT

j_gene: TRBJ2-1
abundance: many
v_gene: TRBV4-1
d_gene: -
CDR3aa: CASSQVGGRNEQFF
CDR3nt: TGCGCCAGCAGCCAAGTAGGGGGGAGGAATGAGCAGTTCTTC

j_gene: TRBJ2-2
abundance: few
v_gene: TRBV4-2
d_gene: TRBD2
CDR3aa: CASSKGLAGPNTGGLFF
CDR3nt: TGTGCCAGCAGCAAGGGACTAGCGGGGCCGAACACCGGGGGGCTGTTTTTT

j_gene: TRBJ2-3
abundance: large
v_gene: TRBV6-4
d_gene: TRBD2
CDR3aa: CASSVGGGPDTQYF
CDR3nt: TGTGCCAGCAGTGTCGGGGGGGGCCCAGATACGCAGTATTTT

j_gene: TRBJ2-7
abundance: -
v_gene: TRBV3-1
d_gene: -
CDR3aa: CASSQGIMRPGYEQYF
CDR3nt: TGTGCCAGCAGCCAAGGGATTATGAGGCCGGGGTACGAGCAGTACTTC

j_gene: TRBJ1-2
abundance: medium-sized
v_gene: TRBV4-3
d_gene: -
CDR3aa: CASSQESARYSSYTF
CDR3nt: TGCGCCAGCAGCCAAGAGTCGGCCCGCTACTCCTCCTACACCTTC

j_gene: TRBJ2-3
abundance: many
v_gene: TRBV11-3
d_gene: -
CDR3aa: CASSLVGPAENTQYF
CDR3nt: TGTGCCAGCAGCTTGGTGGGGCCTGCAGAAAATACGCAGTATTTT

j_gene: TRBJ1-2
abundance: -
v_gene: TRBV20-1
d_gene: -
CDR3aa: CSANPGAYGYTF
CDR3nt: TGCAGTGCTAATCCAGGGGCCTATGGCTACACCTTC

j_gene: TRBJ1-5
abundance: few
v_gene: TRBV6-1
d_gene: -
CDR3aa: CASSECSWEAQHF
CDR3nt: TGTGCCAGCAGTGAATGCTCGTGGGAAGCCCAGCATTTT

j_gene: TRBJ1-5
abundance: few
v_gene: TRBV28
d_gene: -
CDR3aa: CASSRGAGGNQPQHF
CDR3nt: TGTGCCAGCAGTCGAGGGGCTGGCGGCAATCAGCCCCAGCATTTT

j_gene: TRBJ2-3
abundance: medium-sized
v_gene: TRBV27
d_gene: -
CDR3aa: CASSFERLDTQYF
CDR3nt: TGTGCCAGCAGTTTCGAACGTTTAGATACGCAGTATTTT

j_gene: TRBJ1-2
abundance: many
v_gene: TRBV20-1
d_gene: TRBD1
CDR3aa: CSARDRTGGWSYGYTF
CDR3nt: TGCAGTGCTAGAGACCGGACAGGGGGCTGGAGCTATGGCTACACCTTC

j_gene: TRBJ1-2
abundance: medium-sized
v_gene: TRBV7-9
d_gene: -
CDR3aa: CASSLPGAGYGYTF
CDR3nt: TGTGCCAGCAGCTTACCAGGGGCGGGCTATGGCTACACCTTC

j_gene: TRBJ1-3
abundance: medium-sized
v_gene: TRBV9
d_gene: -
CDR3aa: CASSGLQRKTGNTIYF
CDR3nt: TGTGCCAGCAGCGGATTACAGCGGAAGACTGGAAACACCATATATTTT

j_gene: TRBJ2-7
abundance: few
v_gene: TRBV12-3/TRBV12-4
d_gene: -
CDR3aa: CASSAFGGEQYF
CDR3nt: TGTGCCAGCAGTGCCTTTGGCGGCGAGCAGTACTTC

j_gene: TRBJ2-2
abundance: medium-sized
v_gene: TRBV6-1
d_gene: -
CDR3aa: CASRGYDAGELFF
CDR3nt: TGTGCCAGCAGGGGTTATGATGCCGGGGAGCTGTTTTTT

j_gene: TRBJ2-7
abundance: -
v_gene: TRBV5-1
d_gene: -
CDR3aa: CASSPNSYEQYF
CDR3nt: TGCGCCAGCAGCCCTAACTCCTACGAGCAGTACTTC

j_gene: TRBJ1-2
abundance: medium-sized
v_gene: TRBV27
d_gene: -
CDR3aa: CASSSSRYYGYTF
CDR3nt: TGTGCCAGCAGTTCGAGCCGCTACTATGGCTACACCTTC

j_gene: TRBJ1-2
abundance: -
v_gene: TRBV20-1
d_gene: -
CDR3aa: CSARWGSGYTF
CDR3nt: TGCAGTGCTCGGTGGGGTTCTGGCTACACCTTC

j_gene: TRBJ2-3
abundance: medium-sized
v_gene: TRBV12-3/TRBV12-4
d_gene: -
CDR3aa: CASRGVWGTDTQYF
CDR3nt: TGTGCCAGCAGGGGGGTCTGGGGCACAGATACGCAGTATTTT

j_gene: TRBJ1-2
abundance: -
v_gene: TRBV20-1
d_gene: TRBD1
CDR3aa: CRPTGNYGYTF
CDR3nt: TGCAGACCGACAGGGAACTATGGCTACACCTTC

j_gene: TRBJ1-6
abundance: few
v_gene: TRBV6-2/TRBV6-3
d_gene: TRBD1
CDR3aa: CASSYSTFTGTDNSPLHF
CDR3nt: TGTGCCAGCAGTTATTCAACGTTCACCGGGACAGATAATTCACCCCTCCACTTT

j_gene: TRBJ2-3
abundance: -
v_gene: TRBV7-2
d_gene: -
CDR3aa: CASSRRANTDTQYF
CDR3nt: TGTGCCAGCAGCCGAAGAGCCAACACGGATACGCAGTATTTT

j_gene: TRBJ2-5
abundance: medium-sized
v_gene: TRBV6-1
d_gene: -
CDR3aa: CASARRYETQYF
CDR3nt: TGTGCCAGTGCCCGGAGGTATGAGACCCAGTACTTC

j_gene: TRBJ1-4
abundance: few
v_gene: TRBV7-2
d_gene: -
CDR3aa: CASSPTGSEKLFF
CDR3nt: TGTGCCAGCAGCCCCACAGGGAGTGAAAAACTGTTTTTT

j_gene: TRBJ2-1
abundance: few
v_gene: TRBV27
d_gene: -
CDR3aa: CASSLSFGASYNEQFF
CDR3nt: TGTGCCAGCAGTTTATCGTTCGGGGCCTCCTACAATGAGCAGTTCTTC

j_gene: TRBJ2-7
abundance: medium-sized
v_gene: TRBV27
d_gene: TRBD1
CDR3aa: CASSLARDRVTEQYF
CDR3nt: TGTGCCAGCAGTTTAGCCCGGGACAGGGTCACGGAGCAGTACTTC

j_gene: TRBJ1-2
abundance: medium-sized
v_gene: TRBV2
d_gene: -
CDR3aa: CATTTQLGNYGYTF
CDR3nt: TGTGCCACCACGACCCAGTTGGGGAACTATGGCTACACCTTC

j_gene: TRBJ1-4
abundance: many
v_gene: TRBV20-1
d_gene: TRBD1
CDR3aa: CSAVDRGRGTEKLFF
CDR3nt: TGCAGTGCAGTTGACAGGGGGCGAGGAACGGAAAAACTGTTTTTT

j_gene: TRBJ2-1
abundance: medium-sized
v_gene: TRBV7-2
d_gene: TRBD2
CDR3aa: CASSLGEGVNEQFF
CDR3nt: TGTGCCAGCAGCTTAGGGGAGGGTGTTAATGAGCAGTTCTTC